The source of this T cell receptor (beta chain) is a study of radiotherapy plus CTLA-4 blockade in lung cancer. Study-wide context: Objective responses arose in about 17% of patients, and approximately 28% experienced disease control.

Concerning this clone: The target antigen is unknown.

Profiled with immunoSEQ multiplex PCR; TCRdb holds only in-frame clones, not every one. The sample carries about 110,000 clones, 85% recorded once. Whole-study findings and limits: With interferon-beta, early dynamics of blood T cell clones were reported to best predict response.

The source of this sequence is a human donor with non-small cell lung cancer that progressed on radiotherapy plus ipilimumab. Some clones in this sample may be carry-over from other donors' samples. The sample here was peripheral blood, taken from a patient treated with radiotherapy plus ipilimumab.

The CDR3: CASSLARASDGYGYTF. CDR3 sequence (DNA): TGTGCCAGCAGCTTAGCGCGGGCGTCGGATGGCTATGGCTACACCTTC. The rearrangement links TRBV7-9 to TRBJ1-2; no definite D call. V gave up 0 bases and J gave up 4 bases, with 15 bases separating them. The length of the CDR3 is 16 residues. Germline values: CDR1 SEHNR, CDR2 FQNEAQ (reference sequence).